This T cell receptor beta chain emerged from a study of blood T cell repertoires in COVID-19. Background on the study: COVID-19 samples from acute and convalescent phases originated in the United States, Italy and Spain. T cells, B-cell-depleted T cells, or PBMCs supplied cDNA or gDNA.

Source study methods: From reference gene primer amplification, estimates of nucleated cell counts were derived. Clones were read by immunoSEQ multiplex PCR, and TCRdb kept only the in-frame ones, dropping some. D and trimming were read from the DNA, whereas the V and J calls and clone size are those reported in that table. Of approximately 210,000 clones listed, less than 90% are singletons. This TCR was recovered from a man aged 30 to 39 with active or convalescent COVID-19. Sequenced: peripheral blood.

The CDR3 reads CASSRDRTNEKLFF. The CDR3 bases are TGTGCCAGCAGCCGGGACAGGACTAATGAAAAACTGTTTTTT. The chain combines TRBV7-2 with TRBJ1-4, with 8 bases lining up with TRBD1. The germline gives CDR1 SGHTA, CDR2 FQGNSA. J lost 2 bases, V lost 5 bases, and 1 base had no gene match. The CDR3 consists of 14 residues.